This T cell receptor (beta chain) was found in a study of blood T cells in healthy people across ages. Study observations and caveats: Leaving the PBMCs unsorted stopped any conclusive comparison of naive versus antigen-experienced cells. For the donors, CMV status was unknown and possibly confounded expanded clonotype changes.

Together with a sample-barcoded 5' primer, a J-beta primer mix was included in a second PCR lasting roughly 6 to 12 cycles. Each CDR3 protein gets one entry after TCRdb re-called the 5' RACE reads with MiXCR. The table includes 600,000 or so distinct CDR3 sequences, approximately 30% detected once. This clonotype was seen ten or more times. Antigen specificity is unknown. Material for sequencing was blood. The TCR sequence derives from a woman of 80 years or more in good health.

The CDR3: CASRGGFNQPQHF. The CDR3 nucleotides are TGCGCCAGCAGGGGGGGGTTCAATCAGCCCCAGCATTTT. The chain carries TRBV5-1 and TRBJ1-5; possible D gene TRBD1, 5 bases. The CDR3 runs 13 residues. From germline, CDR1 is SGHRS and CDR2 YFSETQ. V was cut by 5 bases and J by 3 bases, with 9 bases left in between.